Listed here are 20 T cell receptor beta chains from one sample, sequenced in a study of blood T cell repertoires in COVID-19. TCRdb keeps only in-frame clones here, not all; method: immunoSEQ multiplex PCR. This table has 250,000 to 350,000 clones, around 88% appearing once. Sequences were obtained from peripheral blood. All receptors derive from a woman aged 50 to 65 with acute or convalescent COVID-19.

Here the CDR3 reads CASSRLLDSLSEKLFF. DNA of the CDR3: TGTGCCAGTAGTAGGCTCTTGGACAGCCTTTCTGAAAAACTGTTTTTT. This chain joins TRBV19 and TRBJ1-4; TRBD1 is a possible D gene (6 bases). Trimming removed 4 bases at V and 7 bases at J, with 19 bases between. CDR3 size: 16 residues. Germline V gene sequence: CDR1 LNHDA, CDR2 SQIVND (reference sequence). Full variable domain (rest looked up from reference TRBV19 and TRBJ1-4): DGGITQSPKYLFRKEGQNVTLSCEQNLNHDAMYWYRQDPGQGLRLIYYSQIVNDFQKGDIAEGYSVSREKKESFPLTVTSAQKNPTAFYLCASSRLLDSLSEKLFFGSGTQLSVL.

This chain connects TRBV28 to TRBJ2-3; maybe TRBD2 (7 bases). With 3 bases removed from V and 3 bases from J, the gap between germline ends came to 19 bases. The CDR3 totals 17 residues. Germline CDR1 reads MDHEN; CDR2 reads SYDVKM. CDR3 amino acids: CASSLGGGPRATDTQYF. The CDR3 region has the DNA TGTGCCAGCAGTTTGGGGGGGGGCCCCAGAGCTACAGATACGCAGTATTTT.

The rearrangement joins TRBV29-1 to TRBJ2-5; 7 nucleotides agree with TRBD2. This CDR3 is built from 14 residues. Looked up from germline, CDR1 is SQVTM and CDR2 is ANQGSEA. With V trimmed by 4 bases and J by 5 bases, 10 bases remained unmatched. In DNA form, the CDR3 reads TGCAGCGTTGTAATGGCGGGGGTCGGGGAGACCCAGTACTTC. It encodes CSVVMAGVGETQYF.

As DNA, the CDR3 is TGTGCCAGCAGTTTATTCTCCACGGGGACAGGGGCGAAAGAGACCCAGTACTTC. Protein sequence: CASSLFSTGTGAKETQYF. This chain uses TRBV27 with TRBJ2-5; 10 bases are a match to TRBD1. The CDR3 sequence is 18 residues long. The germline gives CDR1 MNHEY, CDR2 SMNVEV (reference sequence). V trimming: 1 base; J trimming: 3 bases; junction bases outside the gene matches: 11.

This chain uses TRBV6-5 with TRBJ1-1, with D perhaps matching TRBD1 (6 bases). The CDR3 is 14 residues long. The germline V gene encodes CDR1 MNHEY and CDR2 SVGAGI. V dropped 2 bases and J dropped 5 bases, with 12 bases sitting between them. The CDR3 coding sequence is TGTGCCAGCAGTTACGGAGGGGGGGATACTGAAGCTTTCTTT. Translating it yields CASSYGGGDTEAFF.

This chain connects TRBV9 to TRBJ2-7, with 7 bases aligning to TRBD2. Germline V lookup: CDR1 SGDLS, CDR2 YYNGEE. With 0 bases clipped from V and 2 bases from J, the junction kept 2 bases outside the gene matches. This CDR3 contains 14 residues. The DNA of the CDR3 is TGTGCCAGCAGCGTAGGGGGGGGTACCTACGAGCAGTACTTC. It encodes CASSVGGGTYEQYF.

The V and J genes are TRBV6-5 and TRBJ2-3; no clear D gene. The CDR3 spans 13 residues. The germline gives CDR1 MNHEY, CDR2 SVGAGI. V gave up 6 bases and J gave up 1 base, with 8 bases separating them. DNA for the CDR3: TGTGCCAGCAGAACGAGTGGCACAGATACGCAGTATTTT. Translating it yields CASRTSGTDTQYF.

The J gene is TRBJ1-2, the V gene TRBV19; 10 bases match TRBD1. Germline assignment: CDR1 LNHDA and CDR2 SQIVND (reference sequence). This CDR3 contains 13 residues. The V segment lost 9 bases and the J segment 4 bases; nucleotides outside the gene matches: 5. The CDR3 region has the DNA TGTGCCAGCAGACAGGGGGCAAGCTATGGCTACACCTTC. Its protein product is CASRQGASYGYTF.

The rearrangement joins TRBV4-1 to TRBJ1-6; 8 positions match TRBD1. This CDR3 spans 15 amino acids. V lost 3 bases, J lost 7 bases, and 5 bases stayed unmatched. CDR1 is MGHRA, CDR2 YSYEKL, per germline. CDR3 amino acids: CASSQTGVGNSPLHF. The CDR3 nucleotides are TGCGCCAGCAGCCAGACAGGGGTCGGGAATTCACCCCTCCACTTT.

This clone was counted a few times. The chain carries TRBV2 and TRBJ2-5, with a possible D match to TRBD2 (6 bases). The CDR3 contains 14 residues. Between the trimmed V and J ends, which lost 6 bases and 5 bases, there was a span of 16 bases. Germline CDR1 and CDR2: SNHLY and FYNNEI. CDR3 protein: CASRRVAVGETQYF. DNA for the CDR3: TGTGCCAGCAGACGAGTAGCGGTAGGGGAGACCCAGTACTTC.

This chain links TRBV27 with TRBJ2-2; D is unresolved. The V gene lost 4 bases and the J gene lost 1 base, with 10 bases spanning the gap. Germline loops: CDR1 MNHEY, CDR2 SMNVEV (reference sequence). There are 15 residues in the CDR3. CDR3 amino acids: CASSSIYGNTGELFF. The CDR3 nucleotides are TGTGCCAGCAGTTCTATTTATGGGAACACCGGGGAGCTGTTTTTT.

This chain connects TRBV19 to TRBJ1-1; 9 bases align to TRBD1. V lost 7 bases and J lost 4; bases outside the gene matches: 13. Germline-derived CDR1 and CDR2 are LNHDA and SQIVND (reference sequence). This CDR3 has 16 amino acids. The CDR3 protein is CASTLQGVTGGTEAFF. DNA for the CDR3: TGTGCCAGTACCCTTCAGGGGGTGACAGGGGGCACTGAAGCTTTCTTT.

This chain links TRBV7-6 with TRBJ2-7; possibly TRBD1 for D (6 bases). Germline assignment: CDR1 SGHVS and CDR2 FNYEAQ. The CDR3 has 14 amino acids. With 4 bases removed from V and 6 bases from J, the gap between germline ends came to 16 bases. For the CDR3, the DNA is TGTGCCAGCAGCTCCCTAACGACAGGAAGCGAGCAGTACTTC. It encodes CASSSLTTGSEQYF.

The chain recombines TRBV6-2 or TRBV6-3 with TRBJ1-5, with D possibly matching TRBD1 (5 bases). The V and J ends lost 4 bases and 4 bases respectively, with 26 bases between them. The CDR3 length is 19 residues. Per the germline V gene, CDR1 is MNHEY and CDR2 is SVGEGT. The CDR3 nucleotides read TGTGCCAGCAGTTCGGCGGCAGGGATGGTCCTACCTTGGAATCAGCCCCAGCATTTT. It yields the protein CASSSAAGMVLPWNQPQHF.

This chain uses TRBV10-1 with TRBJ1-3; 10 nucleotides agree with TRBD1. Germline CDR1 WNHNN, CDR2 SYGVQD (reference sequence). Unmatched junction bases numbered 7, after V lost 5 bases and J lost 0 bases. The CDR3 runs 17 residues. DNA of the CDR3: TGCGCCAGCAGTCGGGGACAGGGGCCCGGCTCTGGAAACACCATATATTTT. It translates to CASSRGQGPGSGNTIYF.

The rearrangement uses TRBV28 and TRBJ1-4; 8 nucleotides line up with TRBD1. The V and J ends lost 8 bases and 6 bases, in that order; junction bases with no gene match: 5. This CDR3 has 13 residues. Germline V gene sequence: CDR1 MDHEN, CDR2 SYDVKM. Here the CDR3 DNA reads TGTGCCAGCCGGGGCAGGGGGCATGAAAAACTGTTTTTT. This gives the protein CASRGRGHEKLFF.

Only a few counts were recorded for this clone. The chain combines TRBV24-1 with TRBJ2-7; the D gene is possibly TRBD2 (5 bases). The CDR3 runs 13 residues. CDR1 and CDR2 (germline): KGHDR, SFDVKD. V was pared by 6 bases and J by 5 bases, with 13 bases between. CDR3 sequence (DNA): TGTGCCACCAGTCCCCTGAGGGTTCACGAGCAGTACTTC. It yields the protein CATSPLRVHEQYF.

As for this clone: This specimen includes other DNA sequences encoding the same CDR3. The rearrangement uses TRBV5-1 and TRBJ2-1; D perhaps matches TRBD2 (6 bases). Germline V gene sequence: CDR1 SGHRS, CDR2 YFSETQ. With 4 bases removed from V and 7 bases from J, the gap between germline ends came to 15 bases. The CDR3 spans 14 residues. CDR3 bases: TGCGCCAGCAGCACGTCGACTAGTTTAAATGAGCAGTTCTTC. Translated, it gives CASSTSTSLNEQFF.

The chain couples TRBV2 to TRBJ1-4, with TRBD1 matching over 7 bases. The DNA matches TRBJ2-2 better at its end, which makes the J call doubtful. Germline CDR1 is SNHLY and CDR2 is FYNNEI. The CDR3 loop spans 14 amino acids. CDR3 amino acids: CASSETRQGGELFF. The CDR3 nucleotides read TGTGCCAGCAGTGAAACCCGACAGGGCGGGGAGCTGTTTTTT.

The gene calls are TRBV29-1 and TRBJ2-5; 11 bases map to TRBD2. The V segment lost 3 bases and the J segment 6 bases; nucleotides outside the gene matches: 9. Germline CDR1 is SQVTM and CDR2 is ANQGSEA. The CDR3 is 15 amino acids. CDR3: CSVESSGGDRKTQYF. The CDR3 DNA is TGCAGCGTTGAGAGTAGCGGGGGGGACAGAAAGACCCAGTACTTC. Together with reference TRBV29-1 and TRBJ2-5, the CDR3 gives the full variable domain: SAVISQKPSRDICQRGTSLTIQCQVDSQVTMMFWYRQQPGQSLTLIATANQGSEATYESGFVIDKFPISRPNLTFSTLTVSNMSPEDSSIYLCSVESSGGDRKTQYFGPGTRLLVL.